The 27 T cell receptor beta chains reported below all come from one sample, sequenced in a study of blood T cell repertoires in COVID-19. The assay was immunoSEQ multiplex PCR, and TCRdb's table has in-frame clones only and misses some. This table has some 130,000 clones, more than 75% appearing once. Material: peripheral blood. The source of these receptors is a man in his 60s who had recovered from COVID-19.

This chain uses TRBV5-5 with TRBJ2-7, with TRBD1 matching over 8 bases. Germline V gene data show CDR1 as SGHKS and CDR2 as YYEKEE (reference sequence). V gave up 1 base and J gave up 1 base; unmatched junction bases: 7. This CDR3 region has 16 residues. Here the CDR3 DNA reads TGTGCCAGCAGCTTGAGTCTACAGGGGGGATCCTACGAGCAGTACTTC. It codes for CASSLSLQGGSYEQYF. The full variable domain, with the rest looked up from reference TRBV5-5 and TRBJ2-7, is DAGVTQSPTHLIKTRGQQVTLRCSPISGHKSVSWYQQVLGQGPQFIFQYYEKEERGRGNFPDRFSARQFPNYSSELNVNALLLGDSALYLCASSLSLQGGSYEQYFGPGTRLTVT.

The rearrangement uses TRBV6-5 and TRBJ2-5; a weak D match, TRBD2 (7 bases). Deletions cut 6 bases from V and 5 bases from J, with 19 bases between. The germline gives CDR1 MNHEY, CDR2 SVGAGI. There are 15 residues in the CDR3. The CDR3 nucleotides read TGTGCCAGCAGATCGCCCGCGGGGGCAGGGGAGACCCAGTACTTC. Encoded protein: CASRSPAGAGETQYF.

The chain uses TRBV4-3 and TRBJ1-2; the D gene is possibly TRBD1 (6 bases). The CDR3 loop spans 18 amino acids. Trimming took off 0 bases at V and 4 bases at J, with 21 bases between the two ends. The germline V gene has CDR1 LGHNA and CDR2 YSLEER. CDR3 sequence reads: CASSQDSRGAQGSYGYTF. As DNA, the CDR3 is TGCGCCAGCAGCCAAGATAGCCGGGGGGCCCAAGGGAGCTATGGCTACACCTTC.

The count of this clone is one. The chain joins TRBV28 to TRBJ1-6, with 7 bases aligning to TRBD1. CDR3 length: 17 residues. V was clipped by 3 bases and J by 5 bases; unmatched bases: 10. The germline CDR1 and CDR2 sequences are MDHEN and SYDVKM. Here the CDR3 DNA reads TGTGCCAGCAGTTTCTTATTCGGGACAGTAAATAATTCACCCCTCCACTTT. Translating it yields CASSFLFGTVNNSPLHF.

The chain carries TRBV5-6 and TRBJ1-2, with TRBD1 matching 12 bases. The length of the CDR3 is 17 residues. The V gene's germline CDR1 is SGHDT and CDR2 YYEEEE. V lost 4 bases to trimming and J lost 6 bases; unmatched junction nucleotides: 13. CDR3 region: CASSPGQGASVGDGYTF. CDR3 in DNA: TGTGCCAGCAGCCCGGGACAGGGGGCGTCGGTAGGTGATGGCTACACCTTC.

This clone has only a few counts. V is TRBV14 and J is TRBJ2-2; no clear D gene. CDR3 length: 13 amino acids. V was cut by 6 bases and J by 1 base, with 6 bases left in between. Per the germline V gene, CDR1 is SGHDN and CDR2 is FVKESK. The CDR3 DNA follows: TGTGCCAGCAGTCGAGGGAACACCGGGGAGCTGTTTTTT. Translated, it gives CASSRGNTGELFF.

The chain has TRBV6-1 and TRBJ2-7; D unclear. This CDR3 has 14 residues. V was pared by 2 bases and J by 3 bases, with 11 bases between. Germline CDR1 and CDR2: MNHNS and SASEGT. Written as DNA, the CDR3 is TGTGCCAGCAGTGAACTGAGGAAATTCTACGAGCAGTACTTC. It encodes CASSELRKFYEQYF.

The table lists this clone with a count of one. The chain couples TRBV5-1 to TRBJ2-7; possible D gene TRBD1, 6 bases. The CDR3 totals 14 residues. Trimming shortened V by 0 bases and J by 5 bases, and 12 bases separated the two germline ends. Germline CDR1 is SGHRS and CDR2 is YFSETQ. This CDR3 reads CASSLGTGIHEQYF. CDR3 nucleotide sequence: TGCGCCAGCAGCTTGGGCACAGGGATCCACGAGCAGTACTTC.

The chain uses TRBV19 and TRBJ1-6; D may be TRBD1 (5 bases). Germline V gene data show CDR1 as LNHDA and CDR2 as SQIVND (reference sequence). CDR3 length equals 15 residues. V lost 9 bases, J lost 4 bases, and 16 bases lay in between. In DNA form, the CDR3 reads TGTGCCAGCAAGAGACAGCACGAGTATAATTCACCCCTCCACTTT. This gives the protein CASKRQHEYNSPLHF.

This chain connects TRBV2 to TRBJ2-7, with TRBD2 matching over 7 bases. The CDR3 sequence is 13 residues long. J gave up 2 bases and V 8 bases, and 6 bases lay outside the gene matches. The germline V gene encodes CDR1 SNHLY and CDR2 FYNNEI. CDR3 in amino acids: CASQGAGTYEQYF. As DNA, the CDR3 is TGTGCCAGCCAGGGAGCGGGAACCTACGAGCAGTACTTC.

This CDR3 is CASSLEGASVNTEAFF. The CDR3 region has the DNA TGTGCCAGCAGCTTGGAGGGGGCGAGTGTTAACACTGAAGCTTTCTTT. The chain uses TRBV7-9 and TRBJ1-1; TRBD1 matches 7 bases. The V segment lost 3 bases and the J segment 2 bases; nucleotides outside the gene matches: 9. CDR1 is SEHNR, CDR2 FQNEAQ, per germline (reference sequence). The CDR3 runs 16 residues. The full variable domain, in which reference TRBV7-9 and TRBJ1-1 provide the parts outside the CDR3, is DTGVSQNPRHKITKRGQNVTFRCDPISEHNRLYWYRQTLGQGPEFLTYFQNEAQLEKSRLLSDRFSAERPKGSFSTLEIQRTEQGDSAMYLCASSLEGASVNTEAFFGQGTRLTVV.

The rearrangement links TRBV6-5 to TRBJ2-7, with 8 bases lining up with TRBD1. The length of the CDR3 is 14 residues. CDR1 and CDR2 from the germline V gene are MNHEY and SVGAGI. Trimming cost V 7 bases and J 2 bases; bases outside gene matches: 7. CDR3 sequence reads: CASIRGQATYEQYF. CDR3 in DNA: TGTGCCAGCATAAGGGGACAGGCCACCTACGAGCAGTACTTC.

The chain uses TRBV9 and TRBJ2-2; D remains ambiguous. Germline CDR1 SGDLS, CDR2 YYNGEE. V lost 0 bases and J 4 bases, leaving 7 bases between the germline ends. This CDR3 comprises 14 residues. DNA for the CDR3: TGTGCCAGCAGCGTAGCCAGTTTCACCGGGGAGCTGTTTTTT. Encoded protein: CASSVASFTGELFF.

Points on this clone: The sample has other DNA sequences that encode this CDR3 too. The CDR3: CASSFAYEQYF. CDR3 in DNA: TGTGCCAGCAGTTTCGCCTACGAGCAGTACTTC. The rearrangement joins TRBV28 to TRBJ2-7; D gene ambiguous. The V gene lost 3 bases and the J gene lost 2 bases, with 2 bases spanning the gap. This CDR3 contains 11 residues. The germline gives CDR1 MDHEN, CDR2 SYDVKM.

V usage is TRBV6-5 and J usage is TRBJ1-5; a possible D gene is TRBD1 (5 bases). The germline V gene has CDR1 MNHEY and CDR2 SVGAGI. The V and J ends lost 6 bases and 7 bases respectively, with 16 bases between them. CDR3 length equals 14 residues. For the CDR3, the DNA is TGTGCCAGCAGCCCCGGGGGGAGAGGGCAGCCCCAGCATTTT. This translates into CASSPGGRGQPQHF.

The chain has TRBV29-1 and TRBJ2-5; D is possibly TRBD2 (6 bases). The V gene lost 6 bases and the J gene lost 5 bases, with 13 bases spanning the gap. Per the germline V gene, CDR1 is SQVTM and CDR2 is ANQGSEA. This CDR3 comprises 12 residues. The CDR3: CSVNNRGETQYF. The CDR3 nucleotides are TGCAGCGTGAACAACCGGGGGGAGACCCAGTACTTC. Combining the CDR3 with reference TRBV29-1 and TRBJ2-5 gives the whole variable domain SAVISQKPSRDICQRGTSLTIQCQVDSQVTMMFWYRQQPGQSLTLIATANQGSEATYESGFVIDKFPISRPNLTFSTLTVSNMSPEDSSIYLCSVNNRGETQYFGPGTRLLVL.

The chain combines TRBV10-3 with TRBJ1-6; possible D gene TRBD1, 5 bases. The CDR3 spans 15 residues. CDR1 and CDR2 (germline): ENHRY, SYGVKD. The V and J ends lost 0 bases and 7 bases respectively, with 10 bases between them. The CDR3 DNA is TGTGCCATCAGTGAGTCGGTGGAGGGGAATTCACCCCTCCACTTT. This sequence encodes CAISESVEGNSPLHF.

This sequence joins TRBV20-1 and TRBJ2-7; 10 bases line up with TRBD1. This CDR3 has 15 amino acids. CDR1 DFQATT and CDR2 SNEGSKA come from the germline V gene (reference sequence). After removal of 3 bases from V and 5 bases from J, the junction contained 10 bases not matched to a gene. The chain's CDR3 is CSASPPDRGGNEQYF. As DNA, the CDR3 is TGCAGTGCTAGTCCCCCGGACAGGGGGGGGAACGAGCAGTACTTC.

The V gene is TRBV23-1, the J gene TRBJ2-7; D is unclear. TRBV23-1 is treated as an ORF (open reading frame) with a function not yet certain. Trimming cost V 6 bases and J 0 bases, with 9 bases left between them. There are 13 residues in the CDR3. Here the CDR3 reads CASRLRSSYEQYF. As DNA, the CDR3 is TGCGCCAGCAGGCTAAGGAGCTCCTACGAGCAGTACTTC.

The rearrangement joins TRBV3-1 (or the pseudogene TRBV3-2) to TRBJ2-5; D unresolved. Germline assignment: CDR1 LGHDT and CDR2 YNNKEL (reference sequence). V lost 1 base, J lost 2 bases, and 8 bases lay in between. The CDR3 is 14 amino acids. The CDR3 protein is CASSQGGTQETQYF. CDR3 nucleotides: TGTGCCAGCAGCCAAGGAGGAACGCAAGAGACCCAGTACTTC.

V and J are TRBV30 and TRBJ2-7; D gene unclear. This CDR3 has 13 amino acids. Germline V gene sequence: CDR1 GTSNPN, CDR2 SVGIG (reference sequence). V was clipped by 4 bases and J by 4 bases, with 14 bases between them. In DNA form, the CDR3 reads TGTGCCTGGACCCAGTCGCCGAAGTACGAGCAGTACTTC. Translating gives CAWTQSPKYEQYF.

J is TRBJ2-5 and V is TRBV15; D is possibly TRBD1 (5 bases). The germline V gene has CDR1 LNHNV and CDR2 YYDKDF (reference sequence). The V end was cut by 3 bases, the J end by 5 bases, with 10 bases between. The CDR3 sequence is 13 residues long. CDR3 DNA sequence: TGTGCCACCAGCAGGGGGCAGGGTGAGACCCAGTACTTC. Its protein is CATSRGQGETQYF.

This clone was detected only a few times. The chain is built from TRBV9 and TRBJ2-7, with D perhaps TRBD2 (6 bases). The CDR3 loop spans 15 amino acids. Germline loops: CDR1 SGDLS, CDR2 YYNGEE. The V end was cut by 4 bases, the J end by 5 bases, with 19 bases between. CDR3 nucleotide sequence: TGTGCCAGCAGCCCTCAGGGAACGGGAGTAGACGAGCAGTACTTC. Translating it yields CASSPQGTGVDEQYF.

V gene TRBV11-2 combines with J gene TRBJ1-1; no clear D gene. CDR1 is SGHAT, CDR2 FQNNGV, per germline. The CDR3 runs to 16 residues. Trimming removed 1 base at V and 0 bases at J, with 12 bases between. CDR3 in DNA: TGTGCCAGCAGCTTAGGCTCAGGACTGATGAACACTGAAGCTTTCTTT. This translates into CASSLGSGLMNTEAFF.

The V and J genes are TRBV7-2 and TRBJ1-2; D uncertain. The germline gives CDR1 SGHTA, CDR2 FQGNSA. The CDR3 spans 14 residues. Between the trimmed V and J ends, which lost 2 bases and 4 bases, there was a span of 11 bases. CDR3 DNA: TGTGCCAGCAGCTTAAGTCACGGGAGCTATGGCTACACCTTC. It codes for CASSLSHGSYGYTF.

The chain is built from TRBV1 and TRBJ2-3; the D call in the table, TRBD2, was not verified against the DNA. TRBV1 is classified as a pseudogene. The CDR3 extends over 15 amino acids. The DNA of the CDR3 is TGCACCAGCAGCCAAGATCAGGACTGGGCGAATACGCAGTATTTT. Residues: CTSSQDQDWANTQYF.

This rearrangement joins TRBV7-6 to TRBJ1-6, with D maybe TRBD1 (6 bases). V was shortened by 1 base and J by 5 bases, with 9 bases between the two germline ends. This CDR3 comprises 15 residues. Germline V gene lookup returns CDR1 SGHVS and CDR2 FNYEAQ. In nucleotides, the CDR3 is TGTGCCAGCAGCTTAGATCAGGGGAATAATTCACCCCTCCACTTT. The encoded protein is CASSLDQGNNSPLHF.